Reported below is one T cell receptor beta chain. The antigen is undetermined. The data derive from a study of shared clonotypes between healthy human individuals. Overall study results and limits: Clonotype sharing across a handful of donors was observed for roughly 5% of naive CD4 clonotypes.

Clones were read by immunoSEQ multiplex PCR, and TCRdb kept only the in-frame ones, dropping some. The table lists about 2.4 million clones, approximately 93% of them singletons, with around 0.37% in the top ten. The study drew its donors from healthy HIV-negative adults without recent acute infections or vaccinations. Investigators divided CD4+ cells into CD45RA+ naive and CD45RA-negative memory subsets. J was trimmed by 5 bases and V by 1 base; bases with no gene match: 13. The CDR3 covers 18 residues. Germline values: CDR1 LNHNV, CDR2 YYDKDF (reference sequence). The receptor comes from a young man in good health. Some clones in this sample may be carry-over from other donors' samples. This chain connects TRBV15 to TRBJ2-3; 9 bases map to TRBD1. Specimen: naive CD4+ T cells from PBMCs. Subset: CD45RA+ positively selected. The CDR3 coding sequence is TGTGCCACCAGCAGAGTGCGGCCCGACAGGGGGAAGGGAGATACGCAGTATTTT. Translation: CATSRVRPDRGKGDTQYF.